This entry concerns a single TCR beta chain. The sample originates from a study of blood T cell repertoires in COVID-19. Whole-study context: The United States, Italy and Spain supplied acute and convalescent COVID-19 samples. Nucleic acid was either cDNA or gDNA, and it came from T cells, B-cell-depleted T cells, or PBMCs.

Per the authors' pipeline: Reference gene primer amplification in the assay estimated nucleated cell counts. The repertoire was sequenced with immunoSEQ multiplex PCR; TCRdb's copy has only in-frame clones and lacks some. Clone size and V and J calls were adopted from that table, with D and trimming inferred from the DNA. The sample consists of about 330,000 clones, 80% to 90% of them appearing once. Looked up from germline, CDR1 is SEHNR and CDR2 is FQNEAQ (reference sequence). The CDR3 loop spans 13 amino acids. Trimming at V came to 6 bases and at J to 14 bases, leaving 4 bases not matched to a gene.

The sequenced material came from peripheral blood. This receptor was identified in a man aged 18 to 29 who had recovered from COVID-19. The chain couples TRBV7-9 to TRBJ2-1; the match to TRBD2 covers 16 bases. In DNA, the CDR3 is TGTGCCAGCAGGGGACTAGCGGGAGGGCGGGAGTTCTTC. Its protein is CASRGLAGGREFF.